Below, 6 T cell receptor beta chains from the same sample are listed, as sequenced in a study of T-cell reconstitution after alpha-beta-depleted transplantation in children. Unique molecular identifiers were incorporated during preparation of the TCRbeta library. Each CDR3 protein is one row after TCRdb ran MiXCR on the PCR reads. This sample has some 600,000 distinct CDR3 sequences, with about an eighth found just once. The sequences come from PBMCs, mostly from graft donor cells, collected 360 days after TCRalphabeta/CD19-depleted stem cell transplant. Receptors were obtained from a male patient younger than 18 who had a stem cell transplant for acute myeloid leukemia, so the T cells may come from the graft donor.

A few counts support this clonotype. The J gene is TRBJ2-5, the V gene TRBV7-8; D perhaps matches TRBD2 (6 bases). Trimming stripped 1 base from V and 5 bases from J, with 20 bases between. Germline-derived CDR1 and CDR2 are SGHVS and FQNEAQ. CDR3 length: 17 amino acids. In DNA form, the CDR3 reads TGTGCCAGCAGCTTAGTAGATGTACGGAGGGAAGGGGAGACCCAGTACTTC. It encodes CASSLVDVRREGETQYF.

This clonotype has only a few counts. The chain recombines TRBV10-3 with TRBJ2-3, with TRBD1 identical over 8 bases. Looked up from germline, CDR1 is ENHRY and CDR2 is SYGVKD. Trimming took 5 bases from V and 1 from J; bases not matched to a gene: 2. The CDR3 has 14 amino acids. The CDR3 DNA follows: TGTGCCATCAGTACGGGACAGGGCACAGATACGCAGTATTTT. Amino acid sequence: CAISTGQGTDTQYF.

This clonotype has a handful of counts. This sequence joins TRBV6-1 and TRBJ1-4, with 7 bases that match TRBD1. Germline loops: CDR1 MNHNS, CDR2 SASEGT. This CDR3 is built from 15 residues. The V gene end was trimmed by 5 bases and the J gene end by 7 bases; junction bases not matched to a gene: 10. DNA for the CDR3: TGTGCCAGCAGTCCGCCGGGACAGCAGACTGAAAAACTGTTTTTT. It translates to CASSPPGQQTEKLFF.

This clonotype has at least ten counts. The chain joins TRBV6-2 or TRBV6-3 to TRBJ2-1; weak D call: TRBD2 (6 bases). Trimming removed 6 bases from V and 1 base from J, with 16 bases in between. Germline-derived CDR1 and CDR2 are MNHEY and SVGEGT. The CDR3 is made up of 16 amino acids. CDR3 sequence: CASRGPSGYSYNEQFF. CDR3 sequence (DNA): TGTGCCAGCAGGGGCCCCAGCGGGTATTCCTACAATGAGCAGTTCTTC.

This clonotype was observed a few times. The DNA of the CDR3 is TGCAGTGCTACAGACAGGGGGTTCTACAATGAGCAGTTCTTC. It yields the protein CSATDRGFYNEQFF. The chain has TRBV20-1 and TRBJ2-1; 9 bases map to TRBD1. Germline V gives CDR1 DFQATT, CDR2 SNEGSKA (reference sequence). This CDR3 has 14 residues. Trimming at V came to 4 bases and at J to 3 bases, leaving 4 bases not matched to a gene.

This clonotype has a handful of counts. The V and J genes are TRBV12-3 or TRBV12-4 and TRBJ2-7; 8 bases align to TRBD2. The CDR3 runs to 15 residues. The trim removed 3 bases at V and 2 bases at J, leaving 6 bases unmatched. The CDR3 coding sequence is TGTGCCAGCAGTTTTCTGACTAGCGTAACCTACGAGCAGTACTTC. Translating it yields CASSFLTSVTYEQYF.